Listed below are T cell receptor beta chains from one sample, sequenced in a study of T cells after yellow fever vaccination. From the 5' RACE reads, TCRdb called clonotypes with MiXCR, one entry per CDR3 protein. The table includes tens of thousands of distinct CDR3 sequences, 7.5% to 9% detected once. Sequenced here: CD8+ T cells sorted from PBMCs, sampled on the day of the yellow fever booster vaccination. The receptors stem from a man between 25 and 39 years old who received the YFV17D yellow fever vaccine. The CDR3 runs from the conserved cysteine through the conserved F or W. A row's size may be missing; if present it is once, few, many or a size class.

clone_size	v_call	j_call	cdr3_aa
-	TRBV20-1	TRBJ1-1	CSARARSTEAFF
-	TRBV18	TRBJ2-1	CAGAQDYLYNEQFF
-	TRBV11-2	TRBJ2-6	CASRSSGANVLTF
-	TRBV10-2	TRBJ2-7	CASSVGQGQEQYF
-	TRBV12-3/TRBV12-4	TRBJ2-5	CASSLRGRETQYF
few	TRBV4-3	TRBJ2-7	CASSPRDSHLIEQYF
many	TRBV28	TRBJ2-7	CASSPGLAGRYEQYF
few	TRBV27	TRBJ2-5	CASSLVAGAAETQYF
-	TRBV4-3	TRBJ2-3	CASSQVGTEPLTDTQYF
few	TRBV11-2	TRBJ2-7	CASSLDPGEQYF
-	TRBV20-1	TRBJ2-7	CSATLAGRTYEQYF
-	TRBV25-1	TRBJ2-7	CASSAPTGGSYEQYF
-	TRBV29-1	TRBJ1-1	CSADTREGTEAFF
many	TRBV12-3/TRBV12-4	TRBJ1-5	CASSSPGVNQPQHF
-	TRBV4-3	TRBJ2-5	CASSQDSSGSGFRTQYF
-	TRBV7-2	TRBJ2-1	CASSRRTDRQFF
few	TRBV10-1	TRBJ2-3	CASSEVDLDTQYF
many	TRBV6-2/TRBV6-3	TRBJ2-7	CASRGWDNSYEQYF
-	TRBV24-1	TRBJ2-1	CATSDLTGPYNEQFF
many	TRBV5-5	TRBJ2-7	CASSSTGGSSYEQYF
few	TRBV29-1	TRBJ2-7	CSVEGGSSFEQYF
-	TRBV30	TRBJ2-2	CAWGLASGELFF
few	TRBV6-5	TRBJ2-7	CASSYSRGGRNIYEQYF
-	TRBV4-3	TRBJ2-1	CASSQGVREGLDEQFF
-	TRBV9	TRBJ2-1	CASSRSGPSYNEQFF
-	TRBV12-3/TRBV12-4	TRBJ2-3	CASSLSGRGQYF
few	TRBV14	TRBJ2-5	CASSQAAGAETQYF
many	TRBV29-1	TRBJ2-1	CSGSSGEQFF
-	TRBV7-9	TRBJ2-7	CASSFMTGPYVEQYF
many	TRBV20-1	TRBJ2-7	CSARPGTSYYEQYF
-	TRBV11-1	TRBJ2-1	CASSSRSSGSEYYNEQFF
few	TRBV10-3	TRBJ2-5	CAISGGLAQETQYF
many	TRBV12-3/TRBV12-4	TRBJ2-2	CASSPTLTGELFF
many	TRBV7-2	TRBJ2-7	CASSSKAHEQYF
many	TRBV6-4	TRBJ2-1	CASSGNSGASSYNEQFF
few	TRBV27	TRBJ2-7	CASSFPGGYEQYF
few	TRBV6-4	TRBJ2-2	CASSDSRQGDAGELFF
many	TRBV27	TRBJ2-2	CASSLSMGGTGELFF
few	TRBV4-2	TRBJ2-5	CASSQEAGMFLGGERSETQYF
few	TRBV29-1	TRBJ2-2	CSVTDRGRTGELFF
few	TRBV6-2/TRBV6-3	TRBJ2-2	CASSSQGAAGELFF
many	TRBV29-1	TRBJ2-3	CSGDRAGTDTQYF
-	TRBV10-3	TRBJ2-2	CAISESGGMLGELFF
few	TRBV27	TRBJ2-1	CASSLELRSSGLSYNEQFF
few	TRBV6-2/TRBV6-3	TRBJ2-7	CASSYEIRSVTYEQYF
many	TRBV7-2	TRBJ2-7	CASSQGLALEQYF
few	TRBV4-3	TRBJ2-7	CASSQDWPGLYEQYF
-	TRBV4-1	TRBJ2-3	CASRRTSGGADTQYF
many	TRBV7-9	TRBJ1-5	CASSLGPVLDF
-	TRBV7-2	TRBJ1-6	CASGGTGVYSPLHF
many	TRBV20-1	TRBJ2-7	CSASGRAYEQYF
-	TRBV12-3/TRBV12-4	TRBJ2-3	CASSLERIWADTQYF
few	TRBV20-1	TRBJ2-7	CSARLGGGSSYEQYF
-	TRBV15	TRBJ1-2	CATSTSGTGYGYTF
few	TRBV27	TRBJ2-7	CASSLSENYEQYF